This TCR beta chain was obtained from a study of T cells in Graves' hyperthyroidism and ophthalmopathy. Study-wide points: Prediction of ophthalmopathy progression came a median around 6.1 months pre-onset. Ophthalmopathy was told apart from stable hyperthyroidism by a 13 V-J model.

Germline V gene lookup returns CDR1 SGHTA and CDR2 FQGTGA. There are 13 residues in the CDR3. Trimming removed 1 base from V and 9 bases from J, with 7 bases in between. This clonotype was seen at least ten times. Its antigen is currently unknown. Patients aged 18 to 65 had newly diagnosed hyperthyroidism lasting under 2 months. Patients showing uncontrolled infection, other autoimmune disease, pregnancy or lactation were ineligible. Researchers took RNA transcripts and amplified the TCR beta CDR3 regions from them. TCR CDR3 regions were first amplified by RT-PCR with HTBI primers. One entry per CDR3 protein results from TCRdb running MiXCR on the multiplex PCR reads. Here the sample spans roughly 700,000 distinct CDR3 sequences, around 40% being singletons.

The source is a woman aged 35 to 49 with Graves' hyperthyroidism. Sequenced sample: blood. The chain carries TRBV7-3 and TRBJ1-6, with D hard to call. The CDR3 nucleotides are TGTGCCAGCAGCTTAATGTCAATTTCACCCCTCCACTTT. It specifies CASSLMSISPLHF.